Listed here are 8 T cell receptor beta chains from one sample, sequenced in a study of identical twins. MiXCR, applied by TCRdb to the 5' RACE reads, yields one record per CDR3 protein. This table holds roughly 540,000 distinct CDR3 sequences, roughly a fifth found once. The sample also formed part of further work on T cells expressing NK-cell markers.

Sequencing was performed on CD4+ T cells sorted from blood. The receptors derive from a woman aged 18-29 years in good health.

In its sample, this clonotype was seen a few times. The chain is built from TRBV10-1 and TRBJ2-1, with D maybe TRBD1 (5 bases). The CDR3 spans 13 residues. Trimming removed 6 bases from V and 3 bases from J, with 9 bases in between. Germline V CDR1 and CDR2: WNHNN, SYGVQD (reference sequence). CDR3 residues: CASSQDNYNEQFF. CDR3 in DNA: TGCGCCAGCAGCCAGGACAACTACAATGAGCAGTTCTTC.

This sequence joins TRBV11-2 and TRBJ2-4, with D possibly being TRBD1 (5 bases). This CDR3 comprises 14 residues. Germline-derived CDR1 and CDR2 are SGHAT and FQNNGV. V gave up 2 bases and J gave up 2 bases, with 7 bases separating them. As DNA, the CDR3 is TGTGCCAGCAGCTTACCAGGGTCCAAAAACATTCAGTACTTC. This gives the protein CASSLPGSKNIQYF.

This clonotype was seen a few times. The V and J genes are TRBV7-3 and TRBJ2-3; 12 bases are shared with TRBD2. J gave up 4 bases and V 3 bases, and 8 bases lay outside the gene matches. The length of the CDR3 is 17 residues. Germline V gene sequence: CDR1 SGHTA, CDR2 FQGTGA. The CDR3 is CASSFLTLAGGSDTQYF. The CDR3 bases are TGTGCCAGCAGCTTCTTGACTCTAGCGGGGGGGTCAGATACGCAGTATTTT.

Here the CDR3 reads CASSQGMAPLYEQYF. CDR3 DNA: TGTGCCAGCAGCCAAGGGATGGCCCCCCTCTACGAGCAGTACTTC. The rearrangement uses TRBV3-1 and TRBJ2-7; D gene unclear. The germline V and J ends were trimmed by 1 base and 3 bases, with 13 bases remaining between them. Germline V lookup: CDR1 LGHDT, CDR2 YNNKEL (reference sequence). The CDR3 is 15 residues long.

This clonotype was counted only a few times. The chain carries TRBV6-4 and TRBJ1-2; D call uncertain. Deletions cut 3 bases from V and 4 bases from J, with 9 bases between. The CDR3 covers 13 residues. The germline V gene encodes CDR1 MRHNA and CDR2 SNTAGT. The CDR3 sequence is CASSDFPFYGYTF. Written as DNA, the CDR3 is TGTGCCAGCAGTGATTTTCCATTCTATGGCTACACCTTC.

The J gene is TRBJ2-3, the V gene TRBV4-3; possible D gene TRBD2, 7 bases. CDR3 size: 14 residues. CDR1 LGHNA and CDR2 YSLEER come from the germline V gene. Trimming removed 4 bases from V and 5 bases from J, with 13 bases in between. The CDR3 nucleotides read TGCGCCAGCAGCCTCGCGGGGGCAAGAGATACGCAGTATTTT. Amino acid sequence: CASSLAGARDTQYF.

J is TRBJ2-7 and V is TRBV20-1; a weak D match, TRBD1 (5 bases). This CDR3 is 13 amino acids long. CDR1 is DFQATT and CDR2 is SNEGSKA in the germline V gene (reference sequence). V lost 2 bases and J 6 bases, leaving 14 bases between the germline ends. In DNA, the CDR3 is TGCAGTGCTAGACAAGGGGTCATCGGCGAGCAGTACTTC. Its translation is CSARQGVIGEQYF.

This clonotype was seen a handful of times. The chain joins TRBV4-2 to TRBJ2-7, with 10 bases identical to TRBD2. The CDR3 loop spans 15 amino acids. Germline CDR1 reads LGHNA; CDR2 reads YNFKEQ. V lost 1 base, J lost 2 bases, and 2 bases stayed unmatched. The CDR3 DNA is TGTGCCAGCAGCCAAGGAAGCGGGGGGGCCTACGAGCAGTACTTC. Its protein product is CASSQGSGGAYEQYF.